These 16 T cell receptor beta chains came from one sample sequenced in a study of molecular identifiers for immune sequencing clone quantification. One entry per CDR3 protein results from TCRdb running MiXCR on the PCR reads. The sample lists just under 650,000 distinct CDR3 sequences; about 20% were seen once. Input material: naive CD8+ T cells from blood, with Jurkat cell RNA spiked in. Subset defined: FACS-sorted CD8+CD4-CCR7+CD45RA+ naive T cells. These receptors all stem from a human donor in good health. Some libraries in this study had Jurkat cell RNA spiked in.

On this clonotype: A read error may be the cause here, since a much bigger clone is one base away. V gene TRBV4-3 combines with J gene TRBJ1-3; D possibly corresponds to TRBD1 (5 bases). The CDR3 is 15 amino acids. Germline V gene data show CDR1 as LGHNA and CDR2 as YSLEER. CDR3 in amino acids: CASSPTEVSGNTVYF. CDR3 DNA sequence: TGCGCCAGCAGCCCGACAGAAGTCTCTGGAAACACCGTATATTTT.

Regarding this clonotype: A read error may be the cause here, since a much bigger clone is one base away. The chain couples TRBV25-1 to TRBJ2-5; D is unresolved. In germline, CDR1 is MGHDK, CDR2 SYGVNS. The CDR3 contains 15 residues. The CDR3 spells CASSESASPQGTQYF. In DNA, the CDR3 is TGTGCCAGCAGTGAATCAGCTAGTCCCCAAGGGACCCAGTACTTC.

This clonotype came up a few times. V usage is TRBV2 and J usage is TRBJ2-5; the D gene is possibly TRBD2 (5 bases). The CDR3 totals 11 residues. In germline, CDR1 is SNHLY, CDR2 FYNNEI. The CDR3 DNA reads as TGTGCGGGGAGTAGCCAAGAGACCCAGTACTTC. Protein sequence: CAGSSQETQYF.

Notes on this clonotype: The junction departs from the called germline gene at one end, perhaps through a read error. The rearrangement joins TRBV27 to TRBJ1-2; D gene uncertain. Germline values: CDR1 MNHEY, CDR2 SMNVEV (reference sequence). CDR3 length equals 16 residues. Written as DNA, the CDR3 is TGTGCCAGCAGTTTGCGGGAGACTGCCTCTAACTATGGCTACGCCTTC. The encoded protein is CASSLRETASNYGYAF.

Only a few counts were recorded for this clonotype. The chain is built from TRBV9 and TRBJ2-5; 8 bases map to TRBD2. The length of the CDR3 is 14 residues. Germline CDR1 SGDLS, CDR2 YYNGEE. Unmatched junction bases numbered 5, after V lost 4 bases and J lost 3 bases. The CDR3 is CASSYSGAKETQYF. In nucleotides, the CDR3 is TGTGCCAGCAGCTATAGCGGGGCTAAAGAGACCCAGTACTTC.

The genes are TRBV21-1 and TRBJ2-7; the tabulated D call, TRBD2, remains unverified against the DNA. TRBV21-1 represents a pseudogene. The CDR3 sequence is 16 residues long. The CDR3 DNA follows: TGTGCCAGCAGCAAAGCTAGTGAGCCCTCGACCTACGAGCAGTACTTC. Residues: CASSKASEPSTYEQYF.

Of note for this clonotype: Relative to the germline gene, one junction end is altered; a read error may explain this. This sequence joins TRBV6-6 and TRBJ2-7; 7 nucleotides match TRBD1. The CDR3 runs to 17 residues. Germline V gives CDR1 MNHNY, CDR2 SVGAGI (reference sequence). The CDR3 DNA reads TGTGCCAGCAGTTACTCGTTGCAGGGGGTGACCTCCTGCGAGCAGTACTTC. The encoded protein is CASSYSLQGVTSCEQYF.

This clonotype has just a few counts. The chain recombines TRBV5-4 with TRBJ2-7; 16 nucleotides agree with TRBD2. J gave up 2 bases and V 4 bases, and 9 bases lay outside the gene matches. This CDR3 has 18 residues. The germline gives CDR1 SGHNT, CDR2 YYREEE (reference sequence). CDR3 DNA: TGTGCCAGCAGCCCCAGGGGACTAGCGGGAGGGATAACCTACGAGCAGTACTTC. Protein: CASSPRGLAGGITYEQYF. The full variable domain, with the rest looked up from reference TRBV5-4 and TRBJ2-7, is ETGVTQSPTHLIKTRGQQVTLRCSSQSGHNTVSWYQQALGQGPQFIFQYYREEENGRGNFPPRFSGLQFPNYSSELNVNALELDDSALYLCASSPRGLAGGITYEQYFGPGTRLTVT.

This clonotype was observed a few times. This chain connects TRBV4-1 to TRBJ2-2; D might be TRBD2 (6 bases). With 2 bases removed from V and 5 bases from J, the gap between germline ends came to 15 bases. Germline V gene sequence: CDR1 MGHRA, CDR2 YSYEKL. The CDR3 is 16 amino acids. The CDR3 bases are TGCGCCAGCAGCCAAACCACAGTGGCGGGGACCGGGGAGCTGTTTTTT. It encodes CASSQTTVAGTGELFF.

This clonotype was counted ten times or more. The chain is built from TRBV2 and TRBJ2-7; the match to TRBD1 covers 10 bases. Unmatched junction bases numbered 11, after V lost 8 bases and J lost 7 bases. Germline CDR1 reads SNHLY; CDR2 reads FYNNEI. There are 14 residues in the CDR3. CDR3 sequence (DNA): TGTGCCAGCCTACCGGGACAGGGGCCGGGGGAGCAGTACTTC. It encodes CASLPGQGPGEQYF. Full variable domain (missing parts from reference TRBV2 and TRBJ2-7): EPEVTQTPSHQVTQMGQEVILRCVPISNHLYFYWYRQILGQKVEFLVSFYNNEISEKSEIFDDQFSVERPDGSNFTLKIRSTKLEDSAMYFCASLPGQGPGEQYFGPGTRLTVT.

This clonotype is a singleton in its sample. Just one base apart from a much larger clone, this may be a read error. The rearrangement uses TRBV5-3 and TRBJ2-7; TRBD2 is a possible D gene (5 bases). TRBV5-3 has ORF status, its function being uncertain. The ends were cut back, 10 bases at V and 2 bases at J, with 19 bases in the middle. The CDR3 spans 14 residues. The CDR3: CAGSLVANTYEQYF. The CDR3 nucleotides read TGTGCCGGCAGCTTGGTAGCGAACACCTACGAGCAGTACTTC.

The chain is built from TRBV9 and TRBJ2-1, with TRBD2 identical over 11 bases. V trimming: 5 bases; J trimming: 8 bases; junction bases outside the gene matches: 9. CDR1 is SGDLS and CDR2 is YYNGEE in the germline V gene. CDR3 size: 15 residues. CDR3 in amino acids: CASSLISGRGYEQFF. CDR3 DNA: TGTGCCAGCAGTCTAATTAGCGGGAGGGGGTATGAGCAGTTCTTC.

This clonotype was counted a few times. V is TRBV19 and J is TRBJ1-1; TRBD1 might be the D (5 bases). Germline assignment: CDR1 LNHDA and CDR2 SQIVND (reference sequence). The CDR3 has 11 residues. Between the trimmed V and J ends, which lost 5 bases and 9 bases, there was a span of 10 bases. CDR3 region: CASSPGTKAFF. The CDR3, as DNA: TGTGCCAGTAGTCCCGGGACTAAAGCTTTCTTT.

At least ten counts were recorded for this clonotype. V usage is TRBV28 and J usage is TRBJ2-3; 10 bases align to TRBD2. The V gene's germline CDR1 is MDHEN and CDR2 SYDVKM. J lost 4 bases, V lost 4 bases, and 8 bases had no gene match. The CDR3 is made up of 16 amino acids. CDR3 protein: CASSSPSGSWADTQYF. CDR3 sequence (DNA): TGTGCCAGCAGTTCCCCTAGCGGGAGTTGGGCAGATACGCAGTATTTT.

The chain uses TRBV7-9 and TRBJ2-2; a weak D match, TRBD2 (6 bases). Trimming shortened V by 5 bases and J by 2 bases, and 12 bases separated the two germline ends. This CDR3 has 15 amino acids. The germline V gene encodes CDR1 SEHNR and CDR2 FQNEAQ (reference sequence). CDR3 DNA: TGTGCCAGCAGCGAAGGGGACTTAAACACCGGGGAGCTGTTTTTT. It codes for CASSEGDLNTGELFF.

This clonotype was seen many times. The chain uses TRBV20-1 and TRBJ2-7; D call uncertain. V gave up 0 bases and J gave up 5 bases, with 11 bases separating them. The CDR3 runs to 13 residues. Germline CDR1 reads DFQATT; CDR2 reads SNEGSKA (reference sequence). The CDR3 sequence is CSARDLTEHEQYF. In DNA form, the CDR3 reads TGCAGTGCTAGAGATTTAACTGAGCACGAGCAGTACTTC.